This T cell receptor beta chain was identified in a study of shared T cell receptors in the human thymus. Sequencing was performed with immunoSEQ multiplex PCR; in TCRdb, only in-frame clones are kept and a portion is missing. The sample records fewer than 700,000 clones, roughly 88% being singletons. This clone has a single count. Germline CDR1 reads SGHNT; CDR2 reads YENEEA. Trimming took off 5 bases at V and 0 bases at J, with 11 bases between the two ends. The CDR3 sequence is 14 residues long. These same data were also listed under a study on human thymus T cells. Per that study: Highly overlapping thymic repertoires among unrelated individuals were reported in related research.

V is TRBV11-3 and J is TRBJ2-7; D unresolved. The TCR was taken from a boy under three years old with a congenital heart defect. Sequenced: thymocytes. The CDR3 is CASSVLGSSYEQYF. Written as DNA, the CDR3 is TGTGCCAGCAGCGTCTTGGGCAGCTCCTACGAGCAGTACTTC.